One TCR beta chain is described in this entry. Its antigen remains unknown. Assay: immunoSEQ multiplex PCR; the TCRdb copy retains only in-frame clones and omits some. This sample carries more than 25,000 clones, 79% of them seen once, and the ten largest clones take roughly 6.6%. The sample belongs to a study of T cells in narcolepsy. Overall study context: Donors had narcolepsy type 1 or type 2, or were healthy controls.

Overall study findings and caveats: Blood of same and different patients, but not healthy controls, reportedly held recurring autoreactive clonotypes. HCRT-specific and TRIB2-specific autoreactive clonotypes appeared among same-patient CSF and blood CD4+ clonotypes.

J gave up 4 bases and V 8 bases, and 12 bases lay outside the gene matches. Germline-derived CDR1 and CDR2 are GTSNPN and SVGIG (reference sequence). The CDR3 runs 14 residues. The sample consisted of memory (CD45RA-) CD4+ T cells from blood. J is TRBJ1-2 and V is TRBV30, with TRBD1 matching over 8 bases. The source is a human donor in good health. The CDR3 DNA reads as TGTGCCATCCGACCAGGGGGCGTTTTCTATGGCTACACCTTC. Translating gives CAIRPGGVFYGYTF.